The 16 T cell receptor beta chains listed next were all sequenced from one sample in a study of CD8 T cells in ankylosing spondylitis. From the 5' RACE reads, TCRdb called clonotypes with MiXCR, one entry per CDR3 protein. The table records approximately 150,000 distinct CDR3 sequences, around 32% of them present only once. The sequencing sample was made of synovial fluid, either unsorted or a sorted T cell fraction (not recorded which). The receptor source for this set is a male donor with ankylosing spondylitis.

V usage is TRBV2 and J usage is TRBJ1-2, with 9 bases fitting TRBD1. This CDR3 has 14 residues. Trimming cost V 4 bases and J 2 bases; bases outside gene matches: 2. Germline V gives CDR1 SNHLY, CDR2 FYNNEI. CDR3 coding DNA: TGTGCCAGCAGTGCACAGGGGGCGAACTATGGCTACACCTTC. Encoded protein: CASSAQGANYGYTF.

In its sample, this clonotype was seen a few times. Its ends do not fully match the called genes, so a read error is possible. CDR3 nucleotides: TGCGCCAGCAGCTTGGGGGACAGCTCCAATCAGCCCCAGCATTTT. The encoded protein is CASSLGDSSNQPQHF. The V gene is TRBV7-9, the J gene TRBJ1-5; TRBD1 matches at 7 bases. CDR3 size: 15 residues. Germline V gives CDR1 SEHNR, CDR2 FQNEAQ (reference sequence). The whole variable domain, filled in from reference TRBV7-9 and TRBJ1-5, reads DTGVSQNPRHKITKRGQNVTFRCDPISEHNRLYWYRQTLGQGPEFLTYFQNEAQLEKSRLLSDRFSAERPKGSFSTLEIQRTEQGDSAMYLCASSLGDSSNQPQHFGDGTRLSIL.

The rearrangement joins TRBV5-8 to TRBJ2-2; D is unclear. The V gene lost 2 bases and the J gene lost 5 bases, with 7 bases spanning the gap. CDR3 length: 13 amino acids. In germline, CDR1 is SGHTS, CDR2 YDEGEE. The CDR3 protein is CASSLRLTGELFF. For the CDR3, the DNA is TGTGCCAGCAGCTTAAGATTGACCGGGGAGCTGTTTTTT.

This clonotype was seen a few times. This CDR3 is CASSPRLAGVYEQYF. In DNA, the CDR3 is TGCGCCAGCAGCCCCCGACTAGCGGGAGTCTACGAGCAGTACTTC. The rearrangement uses TRBV4-3 and TRBJ2-7; 12 positions agree with TRBD2. From germline, CDR1 is LGHNA and CDR2 YSLEER. CDR3 length: 15 residues. The ends lost 4 bases at V and 3 bases at J; junction bases unmatched: 4.

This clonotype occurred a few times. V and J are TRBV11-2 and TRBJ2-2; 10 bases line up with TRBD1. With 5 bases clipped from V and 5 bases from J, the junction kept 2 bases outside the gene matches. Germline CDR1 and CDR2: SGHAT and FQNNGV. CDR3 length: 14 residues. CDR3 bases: TGTGCCAGCAGCCGGGGACAGGGGACCGGGGAGCTGTTTTTT. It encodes CASSRGQGTGELFF.

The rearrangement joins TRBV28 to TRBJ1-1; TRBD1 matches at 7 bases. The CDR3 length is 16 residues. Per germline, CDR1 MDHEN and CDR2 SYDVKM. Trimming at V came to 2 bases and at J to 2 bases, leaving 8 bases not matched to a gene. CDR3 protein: CASSLVVGGTNTEAFF. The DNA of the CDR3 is TGTGCCAGCAGTTTAGTGGTAGGGGGCACCAACACTGAAGCTTTCTTT. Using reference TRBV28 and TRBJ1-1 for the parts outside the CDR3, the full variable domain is DVKVTQSSRYLVKRTGEKVFLECVQDMDHENMFWYRQDPGLGLRLIYFSYDVKMKEKGDIPEGYSVSREKKERFSLILESASTNQTSMYLCASSLVVGGTNTEAFFGQGTRLTVV.

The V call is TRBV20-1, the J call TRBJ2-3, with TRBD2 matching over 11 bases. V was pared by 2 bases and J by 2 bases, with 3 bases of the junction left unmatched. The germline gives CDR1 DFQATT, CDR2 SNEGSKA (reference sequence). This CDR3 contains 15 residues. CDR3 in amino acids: CSARIAGGVTDTQYF. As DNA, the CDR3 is TGCAGTGCTAGAATAGCGGGGGGGGTCACAGATACGCAGTATTTT.

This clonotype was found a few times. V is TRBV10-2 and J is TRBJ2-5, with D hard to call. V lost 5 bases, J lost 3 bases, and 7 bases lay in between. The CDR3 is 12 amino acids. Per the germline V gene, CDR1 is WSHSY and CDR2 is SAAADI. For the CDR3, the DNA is TGCGCCAGCAGTCGAGGAAAAGAGACCCAGTACTTC. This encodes CASSRGKETQYF.

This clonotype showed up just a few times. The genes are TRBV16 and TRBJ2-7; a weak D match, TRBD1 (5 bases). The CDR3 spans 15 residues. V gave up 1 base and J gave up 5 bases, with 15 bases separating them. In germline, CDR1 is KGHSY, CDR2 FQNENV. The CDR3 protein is CASSQYDQGGDEQYF. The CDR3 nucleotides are TGTGCCAGCAGCCAATATGACCAGGGTGGGGACGAGCAGTACTTC. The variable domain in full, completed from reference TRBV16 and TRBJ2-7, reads GEEVAQTPKHLVRGEGQKAKLYCAPIKGHSYVFWYQQVLKNEFKFLISFQNENVFDETGMPKERFSAKCLPNSPCSLEIQATKLEDSAVYFCASSQYDQGGDEQYFGPGTRLTVT.

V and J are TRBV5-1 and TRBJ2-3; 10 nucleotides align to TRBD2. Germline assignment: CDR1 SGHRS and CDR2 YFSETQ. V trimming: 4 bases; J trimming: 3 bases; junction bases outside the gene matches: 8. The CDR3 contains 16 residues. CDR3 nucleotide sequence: TGCGCCAGCAGCGGACCTAGCGGGAGTTCGACAGATACGCAGTATTTT. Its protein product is CASSGPSGSSTDTQYF.

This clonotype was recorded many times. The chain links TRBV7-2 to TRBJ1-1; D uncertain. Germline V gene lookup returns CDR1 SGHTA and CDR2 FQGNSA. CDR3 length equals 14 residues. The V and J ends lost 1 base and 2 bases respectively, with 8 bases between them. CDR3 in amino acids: CASSLGPLNTEAFF. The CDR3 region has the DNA TGTGCCAGCAGCTTAGGGCCGTTAAACACTGAAGCTTTCTTT.

CDR3: CSETRGLAGGPSGNEQFF. The CDR3 DNA follows: TGCAGCGAGACCCGCGGACTAGCGGGAGGCCCCTCGGGAAATGAGCAGTTCTTC. The chain joins TRBV29-1 to TRBJ2-1; 14 nucleotides agree with TRBD2. The CDR3 runs to 18 residues. Trimming at V came to 7 bases and at J to 7 bases, leaving 18 bases not matched to a gene. The V gene's germline CDR1 is SQVTM and CDR2 ANQGSEA.

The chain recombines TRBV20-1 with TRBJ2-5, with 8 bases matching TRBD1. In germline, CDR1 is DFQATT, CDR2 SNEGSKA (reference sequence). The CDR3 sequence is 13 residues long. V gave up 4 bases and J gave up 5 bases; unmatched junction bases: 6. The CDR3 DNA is TGCAGTGCTAAAGACAGGGGAGGCGAGACCCAGTACTTC. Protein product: CSAKDRGGETQYF.

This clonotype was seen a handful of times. CDR3 coding DNA: TGTGCCAGCAGCTTCCCGGGACGTGGACACAATGAGCAGTTCTTC. This gives the protein CASSFPGRGHNEQFF. V usage is TRBV7-2 and J usage is TRBJ2-1, with D possibly being TRBD1 or TRBD2 (5 bases each). The germline gives CDR1 SGHTA, CDR2 FQGNSA. The CDR3 sequence is 15 residues long. V was clipped by 3 bases and J by 5 bases, with 14 bases between them.

CDR3: CASREQGSLGEKLFF. In nucleotides, the CDR3 is TGTGCCAGCAGGGAACAGGGGAGTCTCGGTGAAAAACTGTTTTTT. The V gene is TRBV2, the J gene TRBJ1-4; 7 nucleotides line up with TRBD1. The CDR3 runs to 15 residues. Germline V gives CDR1 SNHLY, CDR2 FYNNEI. J was trimmed by 7 bases and V by 6 bases; bases with no gene match: 11.

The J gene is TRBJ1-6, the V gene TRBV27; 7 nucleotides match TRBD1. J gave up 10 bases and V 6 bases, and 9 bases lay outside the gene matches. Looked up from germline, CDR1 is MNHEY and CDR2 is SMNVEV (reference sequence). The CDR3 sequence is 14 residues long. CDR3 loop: CASRLTGSGSPLHF. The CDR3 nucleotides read TGTGCCAGCAGACTGACAGGGTCGGGATCACCCCTCCACTTT.